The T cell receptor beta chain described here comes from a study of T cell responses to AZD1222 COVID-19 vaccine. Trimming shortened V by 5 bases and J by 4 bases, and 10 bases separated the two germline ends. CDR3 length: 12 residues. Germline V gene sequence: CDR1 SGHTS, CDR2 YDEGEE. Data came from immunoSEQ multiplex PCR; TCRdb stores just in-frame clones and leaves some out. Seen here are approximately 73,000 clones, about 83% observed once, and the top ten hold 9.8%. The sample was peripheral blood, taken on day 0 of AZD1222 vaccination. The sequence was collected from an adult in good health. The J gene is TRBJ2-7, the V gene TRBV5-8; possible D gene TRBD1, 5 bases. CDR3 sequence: CASRQDKYEQYF. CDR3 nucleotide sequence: TGTGCCAGCAGGCAGGACAAGTACGAGCAGTACTTC.